This T cell receptor (beta chain) derives from a study of immune evolution from preneoplasia to lung adenocarcinoma. Trimming shortened V by 2 bases and J by 7 bases, and 14 bases separated the two germline ends. CDR1 and CDR2 (germline): SEHNR, FQNEAQ (reference sequence). The length of the CDR3 is 14 residues. The method was immunoSEQ multiplex PCR; TCRdb's version includes in-frame clones alone and lacks a portion of them. The sample records roughly 6,600 clones, around 73% being singletons. The sample consisted of FFPE adjacent normal lung tissue. This sequence joins TRBV7-9 and TRBJ1-1; D call uncertain. This clonotype was sampled from a person in their sixties or seventies with lung adenocarcinoma. CDR3 loop: CASSLSRGVLEAFF. The CDR3 DNA follows: TGTGCCAGCAGCTTATCCCGGGGTGTCCTTGAAGCTTTCTTT.